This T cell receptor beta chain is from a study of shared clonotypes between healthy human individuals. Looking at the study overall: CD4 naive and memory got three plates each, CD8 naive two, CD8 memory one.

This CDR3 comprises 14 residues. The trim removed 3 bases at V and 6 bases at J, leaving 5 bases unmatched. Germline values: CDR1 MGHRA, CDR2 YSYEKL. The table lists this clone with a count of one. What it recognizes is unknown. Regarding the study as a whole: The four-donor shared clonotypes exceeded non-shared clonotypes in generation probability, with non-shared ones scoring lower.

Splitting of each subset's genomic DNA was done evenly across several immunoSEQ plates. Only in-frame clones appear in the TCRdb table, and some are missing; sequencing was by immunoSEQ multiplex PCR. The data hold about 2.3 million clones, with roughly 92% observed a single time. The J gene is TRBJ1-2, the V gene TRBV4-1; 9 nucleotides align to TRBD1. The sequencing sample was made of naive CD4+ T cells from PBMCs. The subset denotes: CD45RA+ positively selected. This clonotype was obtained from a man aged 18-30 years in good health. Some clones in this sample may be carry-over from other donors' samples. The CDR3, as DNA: TGCGCCAGCAGCCAGGGGACAGGGATTAATGGCTACACCTTC. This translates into CASSQGTGINGYTF.